This T cell receptor beta chain was found in a study of CD8 T cells in ankylosing spondylitis. This clonotype was seen at least ten times. Unmatched junction bases numbered 5, after V lost 4 bases and J lost 6 bases. Germline V CDR1 and CDR2: SGHTA, FQGTGA. This CDR3 is 13 amino acids long. In TCRdb, the 5' RACE reads were re-called with MiXCR into one record per CDR3 protein. The table lists about 130,000 distinct CDR3 sequences, 9.3% of them singletons. Input material: blood, either unsorted or a sorted T cell fraction (not recorded which). The sequence was collected from a male donor with ankylosing spondylitis or in good health (not recorded which). The chain is built from TRBV7-3 and TRBJ2-7; TRBD1 matches 8 bases. CDR3 DNA sequence: TGTGCCAGCAGCTCCGGGACAGGTTTCGAGCAGTACTTC. This gives the protein CASSSGTGFEQYF.